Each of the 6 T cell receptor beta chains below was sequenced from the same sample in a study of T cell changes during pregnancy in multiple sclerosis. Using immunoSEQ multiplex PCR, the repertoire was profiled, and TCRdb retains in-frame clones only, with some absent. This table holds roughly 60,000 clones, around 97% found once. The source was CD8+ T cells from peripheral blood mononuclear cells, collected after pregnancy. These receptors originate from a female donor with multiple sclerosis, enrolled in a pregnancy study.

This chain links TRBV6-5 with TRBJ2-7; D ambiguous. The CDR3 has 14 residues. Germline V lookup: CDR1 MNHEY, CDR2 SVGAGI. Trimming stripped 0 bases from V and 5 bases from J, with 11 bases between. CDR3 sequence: CASSYSLGEHEQYF. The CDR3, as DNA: TGTGCCAGCAGTTACTCCCTCGGTGAGCACGAGCAGTACTTC.

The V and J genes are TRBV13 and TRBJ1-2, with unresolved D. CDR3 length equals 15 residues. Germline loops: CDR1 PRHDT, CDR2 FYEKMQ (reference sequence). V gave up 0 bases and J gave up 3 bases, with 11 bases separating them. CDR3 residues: CASSLGRGPHYGYTF. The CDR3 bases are TGTGCCAGCAGCTTAGGTCGGGGTCCTCACTATGGCTACACCTTC.

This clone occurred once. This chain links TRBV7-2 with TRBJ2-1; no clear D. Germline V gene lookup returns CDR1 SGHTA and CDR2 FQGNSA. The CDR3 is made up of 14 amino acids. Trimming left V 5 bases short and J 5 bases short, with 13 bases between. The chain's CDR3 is CASSLVGGDNEQFF. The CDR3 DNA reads TGTGCCAGCAGCCTAGTCGGTGGAGACAATGAGCAGTTCTTC.

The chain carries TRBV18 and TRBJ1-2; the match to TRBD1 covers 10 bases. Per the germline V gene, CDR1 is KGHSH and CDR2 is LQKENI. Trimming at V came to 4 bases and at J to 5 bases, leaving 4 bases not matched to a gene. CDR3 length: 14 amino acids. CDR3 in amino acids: CASSRQGADYGYTF. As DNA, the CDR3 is TGTGCCAGCTCACGACAGGGGGCGGATTATGGCTACACCTTC.

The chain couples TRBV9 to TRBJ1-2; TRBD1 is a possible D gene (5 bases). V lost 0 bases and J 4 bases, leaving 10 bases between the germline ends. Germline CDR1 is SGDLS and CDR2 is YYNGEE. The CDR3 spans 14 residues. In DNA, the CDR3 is TGTGCCAGCAGCGTAGGTGGCGGGGCCTATGGCTACACCTTC. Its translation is CASSVGGGAYGYTF.

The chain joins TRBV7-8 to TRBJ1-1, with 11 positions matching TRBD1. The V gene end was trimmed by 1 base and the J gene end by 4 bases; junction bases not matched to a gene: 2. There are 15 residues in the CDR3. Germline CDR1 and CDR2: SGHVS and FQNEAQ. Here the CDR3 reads CASSLVGTGGTEAFF. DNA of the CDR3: TGTGCCAGCAGCTTAGTGGGGACAGGGGGCACTGAAGCTTTCTTT.